The present TCR beta chain was sequenced within a study of T cell responses to AZD1222 COVID-19 vaccine. This table comes from immunoSEQ multiplex PCR, and its TCRdb copy is limited to in-frame clones, with some not included. The sample includes over 100,000 clones, 90% seen only once; the top ten take about 7.1%. Germline loops: CDR1 DFQATT, CDR2 SNEGSKA (reference sequence). This CDR3 contains 15 residues. V was shortened by 3 bases and J by 4 bases, with 18 bases between the two germline ends. The sequence derives from an adult in good health. The chain combines TRBV20-1 with TRBJ1-2; a possible D gene is TRBD1 (6 bases). The starting material was peripheral blood, obtained on day 0 of AZD1222 vaccination. The CDR3 coding sequence is TGCAGTGCTAGTTCTGTTGGACAGATTTTCTATGGCTACACCTTC. The encoded protein is CSASSVGQIFYGYTF.